This T cell receptor (beta chain) was captured by sequencing in a study of blood T cell repertoires in COVID-19. Study in general: COVID-19 samples, acute and convalescent, were from the United States, Italy and Spain.

Assay used: immunoSEQ multiplex PCR; TCRdb lists only in-frame clones, some missing. The table includes some 380,000 clones, around 84% detected once. V lost 2 bases and J lost 0, with 17 bases in between. This CDR3 is 18 amino acids long. CDR1 LGHDT and CDR2 YNNKEL come from the germline V gene (reference sequence). V and J are TRBV3-1 (or the pseudogene TRBV3-2) and TRBJ1-5; possible D gene TRBD1, 6 bases. This clonotype originated in a human donor with acute or convalescent COVID-19. The donor label of this sample is uncertain. The specimen was peripheral blood. CDR3 sequence (DNA): TGTGCCAGCAGCCAATACCCAAAGACAGGAACTAGCAATCAGCCCCAGCATTTT. Protein: CASSQYPKTGTSNQPQHF.